These 18 T cell receptor beta chains came from one sample sequenced in a study of T cell changes during pregnancy in multiple sclerosis (dated by TCRdb to about 2019). The protocol used for the library was the immunoSEQ multiplex PCR assay. TCRdb retrieved this table from immuneACCESS and kept in-frame rearrangements only. Not all clones are present; in checked studies, unresolved V genes account for under half, and no reason is known for the remainder. In all, the sample holds 37,000 or so clones, and about 95% of those were seen once. The ten largest clones take up more than 1.5% of the sample. Sample: peripheral blood, taken in the third trimester of pregnancy. These receptors were collected from a female donor with multiple sclerosis, enrolled in a pregnancy study.

The chain joins TRBV29-1 to TRBJ1-2, with 7 bases aligning to TRBD1. The CDR3 runs 13 residues. Germline assignment: CDR1 SQVTM and CDR2 ANQGSEA. The J segment lost 3 bases and the V segment lost 5 bases, leaving 6 bases of the junction unmatched. The CDR3 DNA reads TGCAGCGTTTTCGGGACAGAGGACTATGGCTACACCTTC. Its translation is CSVFGTEDYGYTF.

This chain links TRBV9 with TRBJ2-1; maybe TRBD2 (6 bases). The CDR3 has 18 residues. V was pared by 3 bases and J by 4 bases, with 23 bases between. CDR1 SGDLS and CDR2 YYNGEE come from the germline V gene. CDR3 amino acids: CASSGKGRLDRTYNEQFF. As DNA, the CDR3 is TGTGCCAGCAGCGGTAAGGGAAGACTAGATAGGACATACAATGAGCAGTTCTTC. Combining the CDR3 with reference TRBV9 and TRBJ2-1 gives the whole variable domain DSGVTQTPKHLITATGQRVTLRCSPRSGDLSVYWYQQSLDQGLQFLIQYYNGEERAKGNILERFSAQQFPDLHSELNLSSLELGDSALYFCASSGKGRLDRTYNEQFFGPGTRLTVL.

The V call is TRBV15, the J call TRBJ2-2; the D gene is possibly TRBD1 (5 bases). CDR3 length equals 15 residues. CDR1 and CDR2 from the germline V gene are LNHNV and YYDKDF (reference sequence). V was cut by 3 bases and J by 1 base, with 9 bases left in between. In DNA, the CDR3 is TGTGCCACCAGCAGGGACACGGGGAACACCGGGGAGCTGTTTTTT. Translated: CATSRDTGNTGELFF.

This chain joins TRBV30 and TRBJ2-1, with D possibly being TRBD1 (5 bases). Looked up from germline, CDR1 is GTSNPN and CDR2 is SVGIG (reference sequence). This CDR3 spans 14 amino acids. V lost 3 bases and J 4 bases, leaving 13 bases between the germline ends. CDR3 protein: CAWRGRAWYNEQFF. Here the CDR3 DNA reads TGTGCCTGGAGGGGCAGGGCATGGTACAATGAGCAGTTCTTC.

This chain connects TRBV7-9 to TRBJ1-5; 9 bases fit TRBD1. V was clipped by 3 bases and J by 4 bases; unmatched bases: 4. The CDR3 has 15 residues. Germline CDR1 is SEHNR and CDR2 is FQNEAQ (reference sequence). The CDR3: CASSFGTGYNQPQHF. The CDR3, as DNA: TGTGCCAGCAGCTTCGGGACAGGGTATAATCAGCCCCAGCATTTT. Using reference TRBV7-9 and TRBJ1-5 for the parts outside the CDR3, the full variable domain is DTGVSQNPRHKITKRGQNVTFRCDPISEHNRLYWYRQTLGQGPEFLTYFQNEAQLEKSRLLSDRFSAERPKGSFSTLEIQRTEQGDSAMYLCASSFGTGYNQPQHFGDGTRLSIL.

There are a few counts of this clone. V gene TRBV11-2 combines with J gene TRBJ1-3, with D unresolved. The CDR3 extends over 15 amino acids. Looked up from germline, CDR1 is SGHAT and CDR2 is FQNNGV. V was trimmed by 5 bases and J by 6 bases, leaving 17 bases between them. This CDR3 is CASSQTVWVENTIYF. Written as DNA, the CDR3 is TGTGCCAGCAGCCAAACAGTTTGGGTGGAAAACACCATATATTTT. The variable domain in full, with the rest retrieved from reference TRBV11-2 and TRBJ1-3, is EAGVAQSPRYKIIEKRQSVAFWCNPISGHATLYWYQQILGQGPKLLIQFQNNGVVDDSQLPKDRFSAERLKGVDSTLKIQPAKLEDSAVYLCASSQTVWVENTIYFGEGSWLTVV.

The chain has TRBV6-1 and TRBJ1-5; weak D call: TRBD1 (6 bases). The ends were cut back, 2 bases at V and 8 bases at J, with 13 bases in the middle. The CDR3 is made up of 14 amino acids. Germline-derived CDR1 and CDR2 are MNHNS and SASEGT. CDR3 protein: CASSELAGVKPQHF. The CDR3 nucleotides read TGTGCCAGCAGTGAATTGGCAGGGGTGAAGCCCCAGCATTTT.

V usage is TRBV10-3 and J usage is TRBJ1-2; a weak D match, TRBD1 (5 bases). The CDR3 has 14 residues. V dropped 0 bases and J dropped 7 bases, with 12 bases sitting between them. CDR1 ENHRY and CDR2 SYGVKD come from the germline V gene. The CDR3 coding sequence is TGTGCCATCAGTGAGTCGACGGGGGTCTCTGGCTACACCTTC. Translated, it gives CAISESTGVSGYTF.

The rearrangement links TRBV7-8 to TRBJ2-5, with 12 bases matching TRBD2. CDR1 and CDR2 (germline): SGHVS, FQNEAQ. The CDR3 covers 14 residues. With 3 bases clipped from V and 4 bases from J, the junction kept 0 bases outside the gene matches. DNA of the CDR3: TGTGCCAGCAGCTTGGGACTAGCGGGAGAGACCCAGTACTTC. This translates into CASSLGLAGETQYF.

In this sample, this clone turned up once. The genes are TRBV30 and TRBJ1-5; D is uncertain. Germline V lookup: CDR1 GTSNPN, CDR2 SVGIG (reference sequence). The CDR3 has 14 residues. Trimming left V 1 base short and J 5 bases short, with 12 bases between. The DNA of the CDR3 is TGTGCCTGGAGTGCCCAACACCAATATCAGCCCCAGCATTTT. Encoded protein: CAWSAQHQYQPQHF. The whole variable domain, remainder taken from reference TRBV30 and TRBJ1-5, is SQTIHQWPATLVQPVGSPLSLECTVEGTSNPNLYWYRQAAGRGLQLLFYSVGIGQISSEVPQNLSASRPQDRQFILSSKKLLLSDSGFYLCAWSAQHQYQPQHFGDGTRLSIL.

This chain joins TRBV29-1 and TRBJ2-1, with D perhaps TRBD2 (6 bases). Trimming pared 3 bases from V and 6 bases from J, leaving 9 bases between. Germline CDR1 SQVTM, CDR2 ANQGSEA. The CDR3 is 12 residues long. The CDR3 sequence: CSVDRGLNEQFF. For the CDR3, the DNA is TGCAGCGTTGATAGGGGACTCAATGAGCAGTTCTTC.

The chain has TRBV7-9 and TRBJ2-3; 12 positions match TRBD2. The germline gives CDR1 SEHNR, CDR2 FQNEAQ (reference sequence). Losses at the gene ends were 5 bases for V and 4 bases for J; bases not matched to a gene: 10. The CDR3 sequence is 17 residues long. The CDR3 reads CASSPMILAGGSDTQYF. The CDR3 DNA reads TGTGCCAGCAGCCCAATGATACTAGCGGGGGGATCAGATACGCAGTATTTT.

This chain joins TRBV7-9 and TRBJ1-3, with no clear D. The CDR3 contains 17 residues. V lost 6 bases and J lost 0, with 18 bases in between. Germline-derived CDR1 and CDR2 are SEHNR and FQNEAQ (reference sequence). The CDR3 loop reads CASSSMWAVSSGNTIYF. CDR3 DNA sequence: TGTGCCAGCAGTTCCATGTGGGCCGTCAGCTCTGGAAACACCATATATTTT.

V is TRBV7-8 and J is TRBJ2-1; TRBD2 aligns across 11 bases. CDR3 size: 16 residues. Losses at the gene ends were 6 bases for V and 14 bases for J; bases not matched to a gene: 18. Germline CDR1 SGHVS, CDR2 FQNEAQ. CDR3 nucleotide sequence: TGTGCCAGCAGTAAAGGGCTAGCGGGAGGCCAGCACGTGGAGTTCTTC. Translated: CASSKGLAGGQHVEFF.

This chain uses TRBV6-6 with TRBJ2-7; TRBD2 aligns across 11 bases. The CDR3 contains 15 residues. V shed 6 bases, J shed 0 bases, and the junction held 4 bases outside the gene matches. CDR1 and CDR2 (germline): MNHNY, SVGAGI (reference sequence). The CDR3 protein is CASSLLAGGSYEQYF. DNA for the CDR3: TGTGCCAGCAGCCTGCTAGCGGGGGGCTCCTACGAGCAGTACTTC.

The V gene is TRBV4-2, the J gene TRBJ2-5; perhaps TRBD1 as D (6 bases). With 0 bases removed from V and 9 bases from J, the gap between germline ends came to 8 bases. The V gene's germline CDR1 is LGHNA and CDR2 YNFKEQ. The length of the CDR3 is 12 residues. CDR3: CASSQDPGAQYF. CDR3 DNA: TGTGCCAGCAGCCAAGATCCAGGGGCCCAGTACTTC.

The chain links TRBV29-1 to TRBJ1-1, with D possibly TRBD1 on 5 matching bases. Germline V gene data show CDR1 as SQVTM and CDR2 as ANQGSEA. V was clipped by 4 bases and J by 0 bases, with 6 bases between them. The CDR3 totals 12 residues. The chain's CDR3 is CSVGGLNTEAFF. The CDR3 DNA reads TGCAGCGTTGGGGGCTTGAACACTGAAGCTTTCTTT. Full variable domain (outside the CDR3, taken from reference TRBV29-1 and TRBJ1-1): SAVISQKPSRDICQRGTSLTIQCQVDSQVTMMFWYRQQPGQSLTLIATANQGSEATYESGFVIDKFPISRPNLTFSTLTVSNMSPEDSSIYLCSVGGLNTEAFFGQGTRLTVV.

This chain connects TRBV5-4 to TRBJ1-2, with D possibly being TRBD1 (6 bases). The CDR3 runs 13 residues. From germline, CDR1 is SGHNT and CDR2 YYREEE (reference sequence). Between the trimmed V and J ends, which lost 4 bases and 5 bases, there was a span of 12 bases. The CDR3 spells CASSRGGDYGYTF. In nucleotides, the CDR3 is TGTGCCAGCAGCCGAGGGGGGGATTATGGCTACACCTTC. The full variable domain, completed using reference TRBV5-4 and TRBJ1-2, is ETGVTQSPTHLIKTRGQQVTLRCSSQSGHNTVSWYQQALGQGPQFIFQYYREEENGRGNFPPRFSGLQFPNYSSELNVNALELDDSALYLCASSRGGDYGYTFGSGTRLTVV.